The source of this T cell receptor (beta chain) is a study of T-cell memory formation after mild COVID-19. Using its own MiXCR run on the 5' RACE reads, TCRdb lists one record per CDR3 protein. The table records around 83,000 distinct CDR3 sequences, roughly 25% of them present only once. V was trimmed by 5 bases and J by 7 bases, leaving 8 bases between them. Germline V lookup: CDR1 MNHEY, CDR2 SMNVEV (reference sequence). The CDR3 contains 12 residues. Overall study findings and caveats: Some responding clones appeared in pre-infection memory, suggesting cross-reactive memory joined.

Notes on this clonotype: Its antigen is unidentified.

The sample consisted of PBMCs or a T cell subset sorted from them (not recorded which). The chain recombines TRBV27 with TRBJ2-2; no definite D call. This TCR came from a man younger than 30 who had mild COVID-19 (a few samples of this study predate the infection). Cell type and time point are not known. Here the CDR3 DNA reads TGTGCCAGCAGTCCCTGGGTCGGGGAGCTGTTTTTT. Residues: CASSPWVGELFF.